The present T cell receptor beta chain was sequenced within a study of identical twins. Study-wide points: There is a chance that invariant MAIT and iNKT cells partially muddied zero-insertion analyses. Out-of-frame alpha sequences that twins shared showed excess low generation probability. Excess sharing between twins was weaker in beta out-of-frame sequences.

A word on this clonotype: Antigen: not known.

TCRdb redid the calling of the 5' RACE reads with MiXCR, one entry per CDR3 protein. Of around 670,000 distinct CDR3 sequences detected, around 6% appear once; the ten largest clones hold 1.5% to 2%. Germline V gene lookup returns CDR1 LNHDA and CDR2 SQIVND (reference sequence). The CDR3 is made up of 15 amino acids. Trimming removed 0 bases from V and 7 bases from J, with 13 bases in between. The J gene is TRBJ2-1, the V gene TRBV19; perhaps TRBD1 as D (5 bases). Sequencing was performed on naive T cells sorted from blood. The receptor was derived from a man younger than 30 in good health. CDR3 amino acids: CASSIDREGANEQFF. The DNA for the CDR3 is TGTGCCAGTAGTATAGATAGAGAAGGGGCGAATGAGCAGTTCTTC.